This TCR beta chain was found in a study of blood T cell repertoires in COVID-19 (TCRdb year 2020). Regarding the study in general: Samples from collaborators originated in the United States, Italy and Spain and spanned both the acute and convalescent phases of COVID-19. The material from the prospective study consisted of cDNA or gDNA derived from T cells, B-cell-depleted T cells, or PBMCs. The dataset comprised deeply sampled blood TCRbeta repertoires from subjects exposed to, actively infected with, or recovered from COVID-19. The repertoires were released in a freely available public database intended as a resource for research on the immune response to SARS-CoV-2. The samples were drawn from the first 160 participants of the ongoing ImmuneRACE study and from 950 to 1,500 subjects provided by 6 global collaborators. Sample metadata almost always included a de-identified subject ID, COVID-19 status, age in years and sex. Where HLA class I and class II types were available, the types were taken from metadata supplied by the sample provider, not from assay-based typing. Overall study outcomes, separate from this receptor: Clinical and demographic metadata were provided uncurated, with the amount varying by source and participant.

In the prospective study, participants were about 18 to 95 years old, resided in about two dozen geographic areas of the United States, and were enrolled through a virtual design. Cohort assignment in the prospective study relied on participant-reported clinical history from a screening survey and a study questionnaire. For ImmuneRACE Cohort 3, a participant was defined as recovered based on two consecutive negative NP/OP PCR tests, clearance by a healthcare professional, or resolution of symptoms. Mobile phlebotomists in the prospective study collected whole blood, serum and a nasopharyngeal or oropharyngeal swab from every participant. Additional blood draws and questionnaires over an approximately two-month period could optionally be provided by prospective study participants. Prospective study blood samples were shipped either frozen or at room temperature before DNA extraction. TCRbeta CDR3 regions were amplified from genomic DNA by means of the immunoSEQ Assay, a bias-controlled multiplex PCR. From the authors' description of their analysis: The number of nucleated cells in each sample was estimated by amplification of reference gene primers within the assay. To quantify the absolute abundance of each unique TCRbeta CDR3 rearrangement, sequence reads were collapsed and filtered. For each sample, productive Simpson clonality was calculated as the square root of Simpson's diversity index across productive rearrangements. The clones in this table, taken by TCRdb from immuneACCESS, are in-frame only. Not every clone is retained; where verified, under half of the shortfall comes from an unresolved V gene, and the cause of the rest is unknown. V, J and clone size were drawn from that table, and D and trimming were deduced from the DNA. Recorded for this sample are about 480,000 clones; 70% to 90% of them occurred a single time. The ten most abundant clones make up under 9.5% of the sample.

Taken from cysteine to phenylalanine, the CDR3 has 15 residues. CDR3 DNA only is kept here, 45 bases in frame from base 1. According to the germline V gene (reference sequence), CDR1 reads LNHDA and CDR2 reads SQIVND. From V the trimming removes 4 bases and from J it removes 5 bases, while the gene matches leave 9 bases of the junction unaccounted for. In its sample, this clone was seen a few times. Its antigen is not yet known. No clone much larger than this one lies a single base away; base qualities are absent. Sequenced: PBMCs or T cells enriched from blood (not recorded which). This chain joins TRBV19 to TRBJ2-3; 7 bases in the middle match TRBD1. The TCR comes from an older woman who had recovered from COVID-19. The bases read TGTGCCAGTAGTACTCTCCCCCCAGGGGGAGATACGCAGTATTTT. It encodes CASSTLPPGGDTQYF. Beyond the CDR3, the reference TRBV19 and TRBJ2-3 genes provide the residues; the full variable domain reads: DGGITQSPKYLFRKEGQNVTLSCEQNLNHDAMYWYRQDPGQGLRLIYYSQIVNDFQKGDIAEGYSVSREKKESFPLTVTSAQKNPTAFYLCASSTLPPGGDTQYFGPGTRLTVL.